Each of the 25 T cell receptor beta chains below was sequenced from the same sample in a study of T cells in Graves' hyperthyroidism and ophthalmopathy. From RNA transcripts, TCR beta CDR3 regions were amplified. HTBI primers were the set used in a first-round RT-PCR of the TCR CDR3. MiXCR, applied by TCRdb to the multiplex PCR reads, yields one record per CDR3 protein. The sample records approximately 500,000 distinct CDR3 sequences, around 42% being singletons. The sample taken for sequencing was peripheral blood or thyroid tissue (not recorded which). The source is a woman younger than 30 with Graves' hyperthyroidism.

This clonotype was seen many times. The chain combines TRBV5-6 with TRBJ2-7; 9 bases are a match to TRBD2. Looked up from germline, CDR1 is SGHDT and CDR2 is YYEEEE. V lost 0 bases to trimming and J lost 5 bases; unmatched junction nucleotides: 3. There are 14 residues in the CDR3. The DNA for the CDR3 is TGTGCCAGCAGCTTGGGGCTAGCGGGACACGAGCAGTACTTC. Translation gives CASSLGLAGHEQYF.

Comment on this clonotype: This may arise from a read error, as a much more abundant clone is one base away. The chain combines TRBV20-1 with TRBJ2-7; D is perhaps TRBD2 (6 bases). The germline CDR1 and CDR2 sequences are DFQATT and SNEGSKA (reference sequence). This CDR3 is 16 amino acids long. The CDR3 here is CSASGPLGGGAYEQCF. The CDR3 DNA reads as TGCAGTGCTAGCGGGCCTCTGGGGGGAGGCGCCTACGAGCAGTGCTTC.

This clonotype was observed at least ten times. The chain couples TRBV5-1 to TRBJ2-7, with 13 bases that match TRBD2. CDR1 and CDR2 (germline): SGHRS, YFSETQ. After removal of 0 bases from V and 4 bases from J, the junction contained 1 base not matched to a gene. This CDR3 is built from 15 residues. CDR3 sequence (DNA): TGCGCCAGCAGCTTGGGGACTAGCGGGAGATACGAGCAGTACTTC. This gives the protein CASSLGTSGRYEQYF.

This clonotype was picked up many times. The V call is TRBV7-6, the J call TRBJ2-7, with 9 bases matching TRBD2. The CDR3 consists of 14 residues. The V segment lost 4 bases and the J segment 7 bases; nucleotides outside the gene matches: 8. CDR1 is SGHVS and CDR2 is FNYEAQ in the germline V gene. The CDR3 here is CASSSHPTSGEQYF. The DNA of the CDR3 is TGTGCCAGCAGCTCCCACCCGACTAGCGGTGAGCAGTACTTC.

This chain links TRBV15 with TRBJ2-1, with 8 bases identical to TRBD2. Trimming removed 2 bases from V and 8 bases from J; junction bases left unmatched: 5. CDR1 LNHNV and CDR2 YYDKDF come from the germline V gene (reference sequence). This CDR3 contains 14 residues. The CDR3 here is CATSRLAGIDEQFF. The CDR3 nucleotides are TGTGCCACCAGCAGACTAGCGGGCATCGATGAGCAGTTCTTC.

V usage is TRBV2 and J usage is TRBJ2-3; D possibly corresponds to TRBD2 (5 bases). The CDR3 is 11 amino acids. Per the germline V gene, CDR1 is SNHLY and CDR2 is FYNNEI. Trimming shortened V by 2 bases and J by 13 bases, and 10 bases separated the two germline ends. CDR3 sequence: CASSETGMKYF. The CDR3 DNA is TGTGCCAGCAGTGAAACCGGGATGAAGTATTTT.

Only one count was recorded for this clonotype. The chain carries TRBV7-9 and TRBJ1-6, with D perhaps matching TRBD1 (5 bases). The CDR3 contains 13 residues. CDR1 and CDR2 from the germline V gene are SEHNR and FQNEAQ (reference sequence). The V gene lost 11 bases and the J gene lost 12 bases, with 20 bases spanning the gap. The CDR3 coding sequence is TGTGCCTGGAGGGGATCATCCCCACTACCCCTCCACTTT. It codes for CAWRGSSPLPLHF.

This clonotype came up a few times. The rearrangement links TRBV3-1 to TRBJ2-2; tentatively, D is TRBD1 or TRBD2 (7 bases each). V was cut by 1 base and J by 1 base, with 13 bases left in between. Germline CDR1 is LGHDT and CDR2 is YNNKEL (reference sequence). There are 17 residues in the CDR3. CDR3 residues: CASSQGGGGRNTGELFF. In DNA form, the CDR3 reads TGTGCCAGCAGCCAAGGAGGGGGCGGGAGGAACACCGGGGAGCTGTTTTTT.

This clonotype was detected only a few times. This chain links TRBV6-5 with TRBJ2-3; no firm D call. The germline gives CDR1 MNHEY, CDR2 SVGAGI. The CDR3 spans 12 residues. Trimming shortened V by 8 bases and J by 6 bases, and 12 bases separated the two germline ends. The CDR3 DNA reads TGTGCCAGCGGCGACTTGGCGGATACGCAGTATTTT. It encodes CASGDLADTQYF.

This chain connects TRBV6-5 to TRBJ1-5, with 12 bases matching TRBD1. CDR3 length: 17 amino acids. The V gene end was trimmed by 4 bases and the J gene end by 5 bases; junction bases not matched to a gene: 9. The germline V gene has CDR1 MNHEY and CDR2 SVGAGI. In DNA form, the CDR3 reads TGTGCCAGCAGTTCGCAAGCGGGACAGGGGGCCCATCAGCCCCAGCATTTT. Translation: CASSSQAGQGAHQPQHF.

This chain connects TRBV7-6 to TRBJ2-7, with 9 bases matching TRBD1. The J call may be incorrect, as the DNA end agrees better with TRBJ2-5. Germline V CDR1 and CDR2: SGHVS, FNYEAQ. The CDR3 runs to 16 residues. DNA of the CDR3: TGTGCCAGCAGCCCAACGGGACAGGGCGGTCAAGAGACCCAGTACTTC. As protein: CASSPTGQGGQETQYF.

The V gene is TRBV15, the J gene TRBJ1-2; D gene unclear. The CDR3 is 14 residues long. CDR1 and CDR2 (germline): LNHNV, YYDKDF (reference sequence). V was clipped by 3 bases and J by 1 base, with 9 bases between them. DNA of the CDR3: TGTGCCACCAGCAGGGCGCCCGTTAACTATGGCTACACCTTC. Amino acid sequence: CATSRAPVNYGYTF.

This clonotype was counted at least ten times. CDR3 DNA sequence: TGTGCCAGCAGCTTAAATCTGGCCAAGGGGTCAGGGGCTGAAGCTTTCTTT. Encoded protein: CASSLNLAKGSGAEAFF. The rearrangement uses TRBV7-9 and TRBJ1-1; maybe TRBD1 (6 bases). The CDR3 contains 17 residues. The germline gives CDR1 SEHNR, CDR2 FQNEAQ (reference sequence). Trimming left V 2 bases short and J 6 bases short, with 22 bases between. Full variable domain (rest looked up from reference TRBV7-9 and TRBJ1-1): DTGVSQNPRHKITKRGQNVTFRCDPISEHNRLYWYRQTLGQGPEFLTYFQNEAQLEKSRLLSDRFSAERPKGSFSTLEIQRTEQGDSAMYLCASSLNLAKGSGAEAFFGQGTRLTVV.

This clonotype was observed many times. The chain uses TRBV6-6 and TRBJ1-1; 7 bases fit TRBD1. Germline V lookup: CDR1 MNHNY, CDR2 SVGAGI (reference sequence). There are 14 residues in the CDR3. V was clipped by 7 bases and J by 4 bases; unmatched bases: 9. For the CDR3, the DNA is TGTGCCAGCAAATCGTTGGGACAGCGCACTGAAGCTTTCTTT. This sequence encodes CASKSLGQRTEAFF.

This chain uses TRBV7-2 with TRBJ1-5; TRBD1 agrees at 9 bases. The trim removed 8 bases at V and 4 bases at J, leaving 15 bases unmatched. The CDR3 runs 17 residues. Germline V CDR1 and CDR2: SGHTA, FQGNSA. The CDR3, as DNA: TGTGCCAGCCGCTCCCAGGGGGACAGGGCCGGGAATCAGCCCCAGCATTTT. Protein sequence: CASRSQGDRAGNQPQHF.

Points on this clonotype: Given a much more abundant clone one base away, this may be a read error. Without the conserved terminal phenylalanine or tryptophan, this CDR3 likely stems from a read error. The chain couples TRBV2 to TRBJ2-6, with TRBD1 identical over 9 bases. Germline V gives CDR1 SNHLY, CDR2 FYNNEI. V shed 5 bases, J shed 4 bases, and the junction held 9 bases outside the gene matches. There are 17 residues in the CDR3. CDR3 nucleotides: TGTGCCAGCAGTACGAGACAGGGGGGGGACGGGGCCAACGTCCTGACTTAC. Amino acids: CASSTRQGGDGANVLTY.

The chain employs TRBV20-1 and TRBJ1-1; D gene ambiguous. The V end lost 3 bases, the J end lost 5 bases, and 16 bases lay between the germline ends. Germline CDR1 and CDR2: DFQATT and SNEGSKA (reference sequence). The CDR3 covers 14 residues. CDR3 DNA: TGCAGTGCTAGCCGGACTAGCGCCGGGACTGAAGCTTTCTTT. Its protein product is CSASRTSAGTEAFF.

This clonotype was seen a handful of times. The chain employs TRBV3-1 and TRBJ1-1; D gene ambiguous. Trimming left V 1 base short and J 1 base short, with 4 bases between. The CDR3 length is 13 residues. Per germline, CDR1 LGHDT and CDR2 YNNKEL (reference sequence). The CDR3 spells CASSQAENTEAFF. The CDR3 region has the DNA TGTGCCAGCAGCCAAGCAGAGAACACTGAAGCTTTCTTT.

This chain connects TRBV24-1 to TRBJ1-5; TRBD1 is a possible D gene (5 bases). CDR3 size: 14 residues. Trimming took off 3 bases at V and 3 bases at J, with 8 bases between the two ends. CDR1 is KGHDR and CDR2 is SFDVKD in the germline V gene. The CDR3 protein is CATSDDSTNQPQHF. CDR3 nucleotide sequence: TGTGCCACCAGTGATGACAGCACCAATCAGCCCCAGCATTTT.

Worth noting for this clonotype: This clone may be a read error of a much larger clone one base away. This sequence joins TRBV7-7 and TRBJ2-2; maybe TRBD2 (6 bases). Germline CDR1 is SSHAT and CDR2 is FNYEAQ (reference sequence). CDR3 length equals 15 residues. CDR3 DNA: TGTGCTAGCAGCTTAACGGCGGGAAGCACCGGGGAGCTGTTTTTT. This codes for CASSLTAGSTGELFF.

In this sample, this clonotype turned up many times. This clone may be a read error of a much larger clone one base away. The gene calls are TRBV20-1 and TRBJ1-6; TRBD1 matches at 7 bases. The CDR3 length is 16 residues. Germline V gene data show CDR1 as DFQATT and CDR2 as SNEGSKA (reference sequence). The trim removed 1 base at V and 10 bases at J, leaving 13 bases unmatched. The CDR3 loop is CSARALGQRRRSPLHF. Here the CDR3 DNA reads TGCAGTGCTAGAGCCTTGGGACAGAGGAGACGGTCACCCCTCCACTTT.

The V call is TRBV10-3, the J call TRBJ2-1; D unresolved. Germline lookup yields CDR1 ENHRY and CDR2 SYGVKD. V was cut by 11 bases and J by 0 bases, with 14 bases left in between. The CDR3 runs 14 residues. The CDR3 DNA follows: TGTGCCCTATCCGGAGATAGCTCCTACAATGAGCAGTTCTTC. Translation gives CALSGDSSYNEQFF.

The genes are TRBV10-3 and TRBJ1-1; tentatively, D is TRBD1 (6 bases). Deletions cut 2 bases from V and 1 base from J, with 8 bases between. The CDR3 has 14 amino acids. Germline V lookup: CDR1 ENHRY, CDR2 SYGVKD. CDR3 in amino acids: CAISEGGPNTEAFF. As DNA, the CDR3 is TGTGCCATCAGTGAGGGGGGCCCGAACACTGAAGCTTTCTTT.

This clonotype was counted ten times or more. CDR3 in amino acids: CASHEGSGQETQYF. As DNA, the CDR3 is TGCGCCTCCCATGAGGGGTCCGGGCAAGAGACCCAGTACTTC. This sequence joins TRBV10-2 and TRBJ2-5; D tentatively fits TRBD1 or TRBD2 (5 bases each). Germline V gene data show CDR1 as WSHSY and CDR2 as SAAADI. The CDR3 covers 14 residues. The V and J ends lost 11 bases and 2 bases respectively, with 18 bases between them.

Turning to this clonotype: This clone may be a read error of a much larger clone one base away. The V and J genes are TRBV29-1 and TRBJ2-7; 7 positions agree with TRBD2. The CDR3 is 16 amino acids. Germline values: CDR1 SQVTM, CDR2 ANQGSEA. The J segment lost 4 bases and the V segment lost 0 bases, leaving 12 bases of the junction unmatched. The CDR3 DNA follows: TGCAGCGTTGAAGAGATGTTTCAAGCGGGAACGTACGAGCAGTACTTC. Translation gives CSVEEMFQAGTYEQYF.